This TCR beta chain was profiled in a study of blood T cell repertoires in COVID-19. Looking at the study overall: Samples came from the United States, Italy and Spain, spanning acute and convalescent COVID-19. PBMCs, B-cell-depleted T cells, or T cells provided the cDNA or gDNA that made up the material.

The CDR3 sequence is 14 residues long. Per germline, CDR1 LNHDA and CDR2 SQIVND (reference sequence). J gave up 3 bases and V 5 bases, and 2 bases lay outside the gene matches. Original processing methods: Reference gene primers were amplified, and this amplification served to estimate nucleated cell counts. Profiled with immunoSEQ multiplex PCR; TCRdb holds only in-frame clones, not every one. The V and J calls and clone size come from that table; D and trimming were worked out from the DNA. Seen here are about 130,000 clones, about 84% observed once, and the top ten hold roughly 4.9%. The sequencing sample was made of peripheral blood. The chain uses TRBV19 and TRBJ2-1; 9 nucleotides agree with TRBD2. This TCR was recovered from a human donor in a cohort sampled during active COVID-19. CDR3 DNA: TGTGCCAGTAGTCGACTAGCGGTCTACAATGAGCAGTTCTTC. It translates to CASSRLAVYNEQFF.